One and the same sample provided the 5 T cell receptor beta chains below, sequenced in a study of blood T cell repertoires in COVID-19. Clones were sequenced by immunoSEQ multiplex PCR, and TCRdb holds only the in-frame ones, with some missing. The data show 250,000 to 350,000 clones, about 92% seen once. The specimen was PBMCs or T cells enriched from blood (not recorded which). These receptors were obtained from a woman aged 30 to 39 who had recovered from COVID-19.

This clone was recorded once. V gene TRBV19 combines with J gene TRBJ1-5, with D unclear. V lost 3 bases to trimming and J lost 2 bases, with 11 bases between them. The CDR3 contains 15 residues. CDR1 is LNHDA, CDR2 SQIVND, per germline (reference sequence). CDR3 nucleotides: TGTGCCAGTAGTATTAGGTCGAGGGGCAATCAGCCCCAGCATTTT. Translated, it gives CASSIRSRGNQPQHF.

The chain employs TRBV24-1 and TRBJ2-7; 7 bases are shared with TRBD1. Germline V lookup: CDR1 KGHDR, CDR2 SFDVKD. V lost 2 bases and J lost 2; bases outside the gene matches: 5. The length of the CDR3 is 15 residues. DNA of the CDR3: TGTGCCACCAGTGATTCCAGGGACAGCCCCTACGAGCAGTACTTC. Residues: CATSDSRDSPYEQYF.

This clone showed up just once. The chain recombines TRBV7-2 with TRBJ1-6; no clear D. The CDR3 length is 16 residues. V was clipped by 2 bases and J by 4 bases, with 12 bases between them. Germline values: CDR1 SGHTA, CDR2 FQGNSA. Here the CDR3 DNA reads TGTGCCAGCAGCTTATCCCTCCTCGGGTATAATTCACCCCTCCACTTT. It is translated as CASSLSLLGYNSPLHF.

The gene calls are TRBV4-2 and TRBJ2-3, with TRBD2 matching 8 bases. Trimming took 3 bases from V and 0 from J; bases not matched to a gene: 2. Germline V lookup: CDR1 LGHNA, CDR2 YNFKEQ. This CDR3 spans 15 amino acids. The CDR3 coding sequence is TGTGCCAGCAGCCACGGACTAGCTAGCACAGATACGCAGTATTTT. Its translation: CASSHGLASTDTQYF.

This chain uses TRBV28 with TRBJ1-5; no clear D. Per germline, CDR1 MDHEN and CDR2 SYDVKM. V was cut by 3 bases and J by 11 bases, with 8 bases left in between. There are 11 residues in the CDR3. CDR3 nucleotide sequence: TGTGCCAGCAGTTTGTCGAGGACCCAGCATTTT. Residues: CASSLSRTQHF.